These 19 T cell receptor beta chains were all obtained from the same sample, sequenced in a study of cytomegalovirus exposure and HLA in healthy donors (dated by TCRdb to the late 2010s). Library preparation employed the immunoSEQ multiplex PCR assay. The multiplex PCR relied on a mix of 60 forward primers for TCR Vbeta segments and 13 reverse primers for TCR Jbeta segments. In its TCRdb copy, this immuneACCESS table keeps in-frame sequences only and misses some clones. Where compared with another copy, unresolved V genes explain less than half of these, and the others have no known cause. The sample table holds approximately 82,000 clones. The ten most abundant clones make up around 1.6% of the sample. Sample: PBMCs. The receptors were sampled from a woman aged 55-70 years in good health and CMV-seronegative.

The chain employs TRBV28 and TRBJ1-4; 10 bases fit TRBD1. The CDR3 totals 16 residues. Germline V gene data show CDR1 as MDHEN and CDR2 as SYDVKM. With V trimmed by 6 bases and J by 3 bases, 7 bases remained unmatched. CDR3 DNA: TGTGCCAGCAGCCGCCCGACAGGGGGCCCTAATGAAAAACTGTTTTTT. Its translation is CASSRPTGGPNEKLFF.

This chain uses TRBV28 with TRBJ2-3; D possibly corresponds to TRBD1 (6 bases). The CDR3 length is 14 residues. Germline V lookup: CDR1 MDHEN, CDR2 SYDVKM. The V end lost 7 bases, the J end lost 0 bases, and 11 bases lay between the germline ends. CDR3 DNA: TGTGCCAGCATGGCGCAGGGGAGCACAGATACGCAGTATTTT. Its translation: CASMAQGSTDTQYF.

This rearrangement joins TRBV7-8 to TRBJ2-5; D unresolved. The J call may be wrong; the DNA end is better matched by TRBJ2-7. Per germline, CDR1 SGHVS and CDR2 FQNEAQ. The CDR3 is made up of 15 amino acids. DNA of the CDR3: TGTGCCAGCAGCTTATTAGGCGGTAGCTCCTACGAGCAGTACTTC. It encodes CASSLLGGSSYEQYF.

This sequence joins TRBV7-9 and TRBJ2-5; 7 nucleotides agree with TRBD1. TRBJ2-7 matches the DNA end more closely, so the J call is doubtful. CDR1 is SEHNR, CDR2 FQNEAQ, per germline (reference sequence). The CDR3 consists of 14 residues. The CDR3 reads CASSSPGQTYEQYF. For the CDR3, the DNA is TGTGCCAGCAGCTCCCCGGGACAGACCTACGAGCAGTACTTC.

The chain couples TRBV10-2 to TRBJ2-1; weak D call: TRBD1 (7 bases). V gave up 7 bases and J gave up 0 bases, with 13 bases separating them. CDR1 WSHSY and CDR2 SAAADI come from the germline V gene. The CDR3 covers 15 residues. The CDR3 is CASTGGDSSYNEQFF. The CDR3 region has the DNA TGCGCCAGCACGGGCGGGGACAGCTCCTACAATGAGCAGTTCTTC.

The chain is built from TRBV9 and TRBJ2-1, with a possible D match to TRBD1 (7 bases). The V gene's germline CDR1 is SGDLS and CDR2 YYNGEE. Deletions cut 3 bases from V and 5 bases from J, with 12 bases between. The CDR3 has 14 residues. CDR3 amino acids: CASSAGGTDNEQFF. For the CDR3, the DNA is TGTGCCAGCAGCGCAGGGGGGACGGACAATGAGCAGTTCTTC. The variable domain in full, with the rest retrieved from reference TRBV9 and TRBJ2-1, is DSGVTQTPKHLITATGQRVTLRCSPRSGDLSVYWYQQSLDQGLQFLIQYYNGEERAKGNILERFSAQQFPDLHSELNLSSLELGDSALYFCASSAGGTDNEQFFGPGTRLTVL.

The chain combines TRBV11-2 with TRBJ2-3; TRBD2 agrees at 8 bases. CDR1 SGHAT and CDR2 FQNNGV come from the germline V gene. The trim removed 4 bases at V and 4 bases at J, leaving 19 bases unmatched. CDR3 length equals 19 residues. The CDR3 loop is CASSSSGGVAGSIADTQYF. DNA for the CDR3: TGTGCCAGCAGCTCGAGTGGTGGGGTAGCGGGATCCATAGCAGATACGCAGTATTTT.

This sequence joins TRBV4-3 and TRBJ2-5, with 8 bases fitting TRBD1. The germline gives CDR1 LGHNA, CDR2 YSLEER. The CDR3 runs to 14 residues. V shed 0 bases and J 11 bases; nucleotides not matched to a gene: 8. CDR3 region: CASSQDRGPGEQYF. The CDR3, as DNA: TGCGCCAGCAGCCAAGACAGGGGGCCAGGGGAGCAGTACTTC.

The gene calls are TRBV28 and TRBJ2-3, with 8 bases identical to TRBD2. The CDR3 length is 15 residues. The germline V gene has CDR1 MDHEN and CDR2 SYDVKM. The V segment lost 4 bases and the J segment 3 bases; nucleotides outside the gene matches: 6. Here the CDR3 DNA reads TGTGCCAGCAGTTCAGCGGGAGCAGGAACAGATACGCAGTATTTT. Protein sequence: CASSSAGAGTDTQYF. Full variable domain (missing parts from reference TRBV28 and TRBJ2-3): DVKVTQSSRYLVKRTGEKVFLECVQDMDHENMFWYRQDPGLGLRLIYFSYDVKMKEKGDIPEGYSVSREKKERFSLILESASTNQTSMYLCASSSAGAGTDTQYFGPGTRLTVL.

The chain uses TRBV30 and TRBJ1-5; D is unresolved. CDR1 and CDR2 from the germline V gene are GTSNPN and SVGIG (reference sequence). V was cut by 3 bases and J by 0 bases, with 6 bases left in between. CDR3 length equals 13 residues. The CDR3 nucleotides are TGTGCCTGGAGCGTAGATAGCAATCAGCCCCAGCATTTT. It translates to CAWSVDSNQPQHF.

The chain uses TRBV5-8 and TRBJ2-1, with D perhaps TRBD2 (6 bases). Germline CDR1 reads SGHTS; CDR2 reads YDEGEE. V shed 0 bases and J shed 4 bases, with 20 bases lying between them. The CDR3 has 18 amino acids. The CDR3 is CASSLGVGGNRWYNEQFF. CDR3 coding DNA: TGTGCCAGCAGCTTGGGGGTTGGGGGGAACCGTTGGTACAATGAGCAGTTCTTC. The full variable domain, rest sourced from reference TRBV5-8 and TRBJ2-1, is EAGVTQSPTHLIKTRGQQATLRCSPISGHTSVYWYQQALGLGLQFLLWYDEGEERNRGNFPPRFSGRQFPNYSSELNVNALELEDSALYLCASSLGVGGNRWYNEQFFGPGTRLTVL.

In DNA form, the CDR3 reads TGTGCCAGCAGTTTTCGGACTAGCGGGATGGGGGAGACCCAGTACTTC. It encodes CASSFRTSGMGETQYF. The chain is built from TRBV6-5 and TRBJ2-5; 12 nucleotides line up with TRBD2. Unmatched junction bases numbered 8, after V lost 4 bases and J lost 5 bases. The CDR3 loop spans 16 amino acids. Germline CDR1 is MNHEY and CDR2 is SVGAGI.

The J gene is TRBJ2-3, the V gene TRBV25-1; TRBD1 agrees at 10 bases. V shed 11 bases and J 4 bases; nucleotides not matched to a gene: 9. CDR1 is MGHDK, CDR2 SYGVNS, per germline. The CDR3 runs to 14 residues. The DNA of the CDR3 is TGTGCCCTTGGGGGGACAGGGGCAGCAGATACGCAGTATTTT. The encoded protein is CALGGTGAADTQYF.

The CDR3 protein is CASSPTGGGMNTEAFF. The CDR3 DNA sequence: TGTGCCAGCAGTCCGACAGGGGGCGGGATGAACACTGAAGCTTTCTTT. The V and J genes are TRBV27 and TRBJ1-1; TRBD1 aligns across 10 bases. CDR3 length equals 16 residues. CDR1 and CDR2 from the germline V gene are MNHEY and SMNVEV (reference sequence). V was clipped by 5 bases and J by 0 bases; unmatched bases: 6.

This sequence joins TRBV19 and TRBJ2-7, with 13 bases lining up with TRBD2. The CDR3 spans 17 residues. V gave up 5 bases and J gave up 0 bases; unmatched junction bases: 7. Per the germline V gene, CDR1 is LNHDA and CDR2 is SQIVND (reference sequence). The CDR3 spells CASSQGLAGQRSYEQYF. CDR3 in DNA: TGTGCCAGTAGTCAGGGACTAGCGGGACAACGCTCCTACGAGCAGTACTTC.

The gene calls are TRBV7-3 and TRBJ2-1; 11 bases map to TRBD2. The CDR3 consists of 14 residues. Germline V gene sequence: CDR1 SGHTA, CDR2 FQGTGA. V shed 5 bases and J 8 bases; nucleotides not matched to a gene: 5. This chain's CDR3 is CASSHGLAGDEQFF. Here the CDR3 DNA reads TGTGCCAGCAGCCACGGACTAGCGGGCGATGAGCAGTTCTTC.

The CDR3 is CSVLPASGGYTF. The CDR3 bases are TGCAGCGTTCTCCCCGCCTCGGGAGGCTACACCTTC. J is TRBJ1-2 and V is TRBV29-1; D unresolved. Germline V CDR1 and CDR2: SQVTM, ANQGSEA. This CDR3 region has 12 residues. Trimming shortened V by 5 bases and J by 8 bases, and 15 bases separated the two germline ends.

CDR3 in amino acids: CASSDPAGTGGLQPQHF. The CDR3, as DNA: TGTGCCAGCAGCGACCCGGCCGGGACAGGGGGCCTTCAGCCCCAGCATTTT. The chain has TRBV7-2 and TRBJ1-5, with 12 nucleotides matching TRBD1. This CDR3 is 17 amino acids long. Germline V gene data show CDR1 as SGHTA and CDR2 as FQGNSA. The V and J ends lost 5 bases and 6 bases, in that order; junction bases with no gene match: 11.

CDR3 amino acids: CASSREDNEKLFF. In DNA, the CDR3 is TGTGCCAGCTCACGCGAGGATAATGAAAAACTGTTTTTT. The rearrangement uses TRBV18 and TRBJ1-4; D remains ambiguous. Germline V gene sequence: CDR1 KGHSH, CDR2 LQKENI. This CDR3 is 13 amino acids long. Trimming removed 4 bases at V and 4 bases at J, with 7 bases between.